The 24 T cell receptor beta chains listed next were all sequenced from one sample in a study of blood T cell repertoires in COVID-19. The repertoire was sequenced with immunoSEQ multiplex PCR; TCRdb's copy has only in-frame clones and lacks some. The sample lists 150,000 to 200,000 clones, more than 75% seen once, with roughly 17% in the top ten. Sequenced sample: PBMCs or T cells enriched from blood (not recorded which). These receptors originate from a woman aged 45-59 years who had recovered from COVID-19.

In DNA, the CDR3 is TGCAGCGTTGTATCCAGCGGGGGGACGAGTGAGCAGTTCTTC. This codes for CSVVSSGGTSEQFF. V usage is TRBV29-1 and J usage is TRBJ2-1; TRBD2 agrees at 9 bases. The length of the CDR3 is 14 residues. With 4 bases clipped from V and 9 bases from J, the junction kept 10 bases outside the gene matches. Germline CDR1 and CDR2: SQVTM and ANQGSEA.

There are a few counts of this clone. The genes are TRBV3-1 (or the pseudogene TRBV3-2) and TRBJ2-2; no clear D gene. Trimming shortened V by 3 bases and J by 3 bases, and 8 bases separated the two germline ends. Per germline, CDR1 LGHDT and CDR2 YNNKEL (reference sequence). CDR3 size: 14 residues. CDR3 nucleotides: TGTGCCAGCAGCCACCCCGGAGACACCGGGGAGCTGTTTTTT. Protein sequence: CASSHPGDTGELFF.

The chain carries TRBV5-4 and TRBJ1-1; D may be TRBD1 (6 bases). This CDR3 is 13 amino acids long. Trimming left V 4 bases short and J 5 bases short, with 12 bases between. Germline loops: CDR1 SGHNT, CDR2 YYREEE (reference sequence). The DNA for the CDR3 is TGTGCCAGCAGCGGACAGATGGGGACTGAAGCTTTCTTT. Translation: CASSGQMGTEAFF.

The V call is TRBV5-1, the J call TRBJ2-5, with 7 bases that match TRBD2. The germline V gene encodes CDR1 SGHRS and CDR2 YFSETQ. The CDR3 spans 16 residues. V gave up 0 bases and J gave up 4 bases; unmatched junction bases: 9. In DNA form, the CDR3 reads TGCGCCAGCAGCTTGGCCAATGCGGGAGACGGAGAGACCCAGTACTTC. Its translation: CASSLANAGDGETQYF.

J is TRBJ1-2 and V is TRBV29-1; possibly TRBD1 for D (6 bases). The germline V gene has CDR1 SQVTM and CDR2 ANQGSEA. V shed 4 bases and J shed 0 bases, with 9 bases lying between them. The CDR3 totals 13 residues. Here the CDR3 DNA reads TGCAGCGTTGGACAGGTGACTAACTATGGCTACACCTTC. Its protein is CSVGQVTNYGYTF.

The chain carries TRBV18 and TRBJ2-1; 7 bases are a match to TRBD2. This CDR3 is built from 17 residues. V lost 3 bases, J lost 5 bases, and 13 bases stayed unmatched. Germline assignment: CDR1 KGHSH and CDR2 LQKENI. The DNA of the CDR3 is TGTGCCAGCTCACCGGTGTTAGCGGGCGAAGGAAACAATGAGCAGTTCTTC. It yields the protein CASSPVLAGEGNNEQFF.

This clone was counted a few times. This chain connects TRBV5-6 to TRBJ2-1; D unresolved. Germline V gene sequence: CDR1 SGHDT, CDR2 YYEEEE. Trimming removed 0 bases from V and 4 bases from J, with 11 bases in between. The CDR3 extends over 15 amino acids. CDR3: CASSLERKLYNEQFF. DNA of the CDR3: TGTGCCAGCAGCTTGGAGAGGAAATTATACAATGAGCAGTTCTTC.

The chain links TRBV7-8 to TRBJ1-6; the match to TRBD1 covers 8 bases. The CDR3 has 14 residues. CDR1 and CDR2 from the germline V gene are SGHVS and FQNEAQ. Trimming removed 2 bases from V and 9 bases from J; junction bases left unmatched: 3. CDR3 DNA: TGTGCCAGCAGCTTAAGTGGACAGGGTTCACCCCTCCACTTT. As protein: CASSLSGQGSPLHF.

This sequence joins TRBV4-1 and TRBJ2-5; 10 positions agree with TRBD1. Looked up from germline, CDR1 is MGHRA and CDR2 is YSYEKL. The CDR3 has 18 residues. Trimming cost V 0 bases and J 4 bases; bases outside gene matches: 11. This CDR3 is CASSQEGGGQGFRETQYF. The CDR3 DNA reads as TGCGCCAGCAGCCAAGAGGGAGGGGGACAGGGGTTTCGAGAGACCCAGTACTTC.

The chain has TRBV4-3 and TRBJ2-7, with 14 bases that match TRBD2. The CDR3 is made up of 15 amino acids. V dropped 4 bases and J dropped 5; count of bases not matched to a gene: 4. Germline CDR1 LGHNA, CDR2 YSLEER. The CDR3 is CASSPGLAGDNEQYF. CDR3 bases: TGCGCCAGCAGCCCGGGACTAGCGGGAGACAACGAGCAGTACTTC.

The V gene is TRBV12-3 or TRBV12-4, the J gene TRBJ1-2; 7 nucleotides match TRBD1. CDR3 size: 13 residues. V lost 7 bases, J lost 5 bases, and 7 bases stayed unmatched. CDR3 protein: CASTTGLYYGYTF. The CDR3 nucleotides are TGTGCCAGCACGACAGGGCTGTATTATGGCTACACCTTC.

The chain links TRBV14 to TRBJ2-7, with 7 bases aligning to TRBD1. Germline CDR1 SGHDN, CDR2 FVKESK. This CDR3 has 14 amino acids. J gave up 3 bases and V 4 bases, and 6 bases lay outside the gene matches. The CDR3 spells CASSPRDSNYEQYF. The CDR3 nucleotides read TGTGCCAGCAGCCCACGGGACAGCAACTACGAGCAGTACTTC.

This clone was counted a few times. This chain connects TRBV18 to TRBJ1-1, with D uncertain. V gave up 6 bases and J gave up 5 bases, with 22 bases separating them. The germline V gene encodes CDR1 KGHSH and CDR2 LQKENI. The CDR3 totals 16 residues. In nucleotides, the CDR3 is TGTGCCAGCTCCCCTATGAGCGGAGGAGACCGAACTGAAGCTTTCTTT. Translating gives CASSPMSGGDRTEAFF.

CDR3 in DNA: TGTGCCAGCAGTGCCCCGGGGGGCTCCTATGGCTACACCTTC. Translated, it gives CASSAPGGSYGYTF. The V call is TRBV28, the J call TRBJ1-2; tentatively, D is TRBD1 (6 bases). With 5 bases removed from V and 4 bases from J, the gap between germline ends came to 14 bases. Germline CDR1 MDHEN, CDR2 SYDVKM. The CDR3 has 14 residues.

The gene calls are TRBV6-5 and TRBJ2-6; D is unresolved. V lost 10 bases to trimming and J lost 1 base, with 11 bases between them. Germline CDR1 MNHEY, CDR2 SVGAGI. CDR3 length equals 14 residues. Here the CDR3 DNA reads TGTGCCACCAAGCCCGGGTCTGGGGCCAACGTCCTGACTTTC. It translates to CATKPGSGANVLTF.

The rearrangement joins TRBV28 to TRBJ2-1; D ambiguous. Germline V lookup: CDR1 MDHEN, CDR2 SYDVKM. CDR3 size: 14 residues. Trimming shortened V by 7 bases and J by 4 bases, and 14 bases separated the two germline ends. CDR3 region: CASMGSLPYNEQFF. CDR3 nucleotides: TGTGCCAGCATGGGCAGCCTCCCTTACAATGAGCAGTTCTTC.

The chain links TRBV9 to TRBJ2-3; maybe TRBD2 (5 bases). Trimming pared 0 bases from V and 2 bases from J, leaving 10 bases between. CDR1 is SGDLS and CDR2 is YYNGEE in the germline V gene. This CDR3 spans 15 amino acids. CDR3 region: CASSVGYGNTDTQYF. The DNA for the CDR3 is TGTGCCAGCAGCGTAGGGTACGGGAACACAGATACGCAGTATTTT.

This clone was found a few times. V is TRBV11-3 and J is TRBJ2-1; no reliable D call. The CDR3 has 14 residues. The V and J ends lost 2 bases and 3 bases respectively, with 8 bases between them. Per the germline V gene, CDR1 is SGHNT and CDR2 is YENEEA. CDR3 loop: CASSLSQIYNEQFF. In DNA, the CDR3 is TGTGCCAGCAGCTTAAGTCAGATCTACAATGAGCAGTTCTTC.

This clone was observed a handful of times. V usage is TRBV5-1 and J usage is TRBJ2-5, with 10 bases matching TRBD2. This CDR3 spans 17 amino acids. J gave up 3 bases and V 0 bases, and 8 bases lay outside the gene matches. Germline V gene sequence: CDR1 SGHRS, CDR2 YFSETQ. The CDR3 DNA reads as TGCGCCAGCAGCTTGGGTCTAGCGGGAGAGGGGGAAGAGACCCAGTACTTC. Protein: CASSLGLAGEGEETQYF.

The chain has TRBV28 and TRBJ2-1; TRBD2 aligns across 11 bases. CDR1 and CDR2 from the germline V gene are MDHEN and SYDVKM. The junction had 11 bases not matched to a gene; V was cut back by 9 bases and J by 10 bases. The CDR3 runs to 14 residues. The CDR3 nucleotides are TGTGCCAGTAAACTAGCGGGAGTGGGTTCGGAGCAGTTCTTC. Translated, it gives CASKLAGVGSEQFF. Using reference TRBV28 and TRBJ2-1 for the parts outside the CDR3, the full variable domain is DVKVTQSSRYLVKRTGEKVFLECVQDMDHENMFWYRQDPGLGLRLIYFSYDVKMKEKGDIPEGYSVSREKKERFSLILESASTNQTSMYLCASKLAGVGSEQFFGPGTRLTVL.

This chain connects TRBV6-4 to TRBJ2-1; 13 bases align to TRBD2. V lost 2 bases and J lost 12; bases outside the gene matches: 4. Germline CDR1 reads MRHNA; CDR2 reads SNTAGT. The CDR3 covers 14 residues. CDR3 protein: CASSDGLAGEPQFF. The CDR3 nucleotides are TGTGCCAGCAGTGACGGACTAGCGGGAGAGCCGCAGTTCTTC.

The chain links TRBV5-1 to TRBJ2-3, with 10 bases identical to TRBD1. There are 17 residues in the CDR3. Trimming at V came to 0 bases and at J to 2 bases, leaving 6 bases not matched to a gene. Germline CDR1 is SGHRS and CDR2 is YFSETQ. The CDR3 here is CASSLAMGTGVTDTQYF. CDR3 nucleotide sequence: TGCGCCAGCAGCTTGGCGATGGGGACAGGGGTCACAGATACGCAGTATTTT.

The CDR3 here is CASSAGVNTEAFF. The CDR3 DNA sequence: TGTGCCAGCTCAGCCGGGGTTAACACTGAAGCTTTCTTT. This rearrangement joins TRBV18 to TRBJ1-1; D is unresolved. The germline gives CDR1 KGHSH, CDR2 LQKENI. The V end was cut by 5 bases, the J end by 2 bases, with 9 bases between. The CDR3 is 13 residues long. The whole variable domain, filled in from reference TRBV18 and TRBJ1-1, reads NAGVMQNPRHLVRRRGQEARLRCSPMKGHSHVYWYRQLPEEGLKFMVYLQKENIIDESGMPKERFSAEFPKEGPSILRIQQVVRGDSAAYFCASSAGVNTEAFFGQGTRLTVV.

The chain combines TRBV7-8 with TRBJ1-2; D is perhaps TRBD1 (6 bases). Trimming took 3 bases from V and 3 from J, leaving 14 bases between them. Germline assignment: CDR1 SGHVS and CDR2 FQNEAQ. CDR3 length: 15 residues. The CDR3 here is CASSLKTGADYGYTF. The CDR3 region has the DNA TGTGCCAGCAGCTTGAAGACAGGTGCCGACTATGGCTACACCTTC.